This T cell receptor (beta chain) was sequenced during a study of Ad26.COV2.S vaccination and SARS-CoV-2 variants. Study-wide context: Into the muscle, Ad26.COV2.S was dosed once or twice, 56 days apart.

General study points: Recipients of vaccine and of placebo showed similar breadth of their non-spike TCR repertoires. From the TCR breadth and depth analyses, total T cell responses may have been underestimated.

Concerning this clone itself: The antigen remains unidentified.

Germline loops: CDR1 SGHNT, CDR2 YYREEE (reference sequence). This CDR3 has 15 residues. Trimming took 10 bases from V and 2 from J, leaving 21 bases between them. Sequenced by immunoSEQ multiplex PCR; TCRdb stores in-frame clones only, minus some. The sample consists of hundreds of thousands of clones, around 90% of them appearing once. Sample treatment: 19 received Ad26.COV2.S at low or high dose, single or two shots; about 5 received placebo; per-sample allocation not given. Sampling took place 63 days after the first vaccine or placebo injection. Donation was by an adult aged 18-55 years who was in Boston.

This TCR came from a person between 18 and 60 years old who received the Ad26.COV2.S COVID-19 vaccine or a placebo. This sequence joins TRBV5-4 and TRBJ1-1, with no clear D. This specimen was peripheral blood, taken in a trial of Ad26.COV2.S vaccine versus placebo. In DNA form, the CDR3 reads TGTGCCCTGTCGGGTGGCAGGCTGGCAAACACTGAAGCTTTCTTT. It yields the protein CALSGGRLANTEAFF.